This T cell receptor (beta chain) was sequenced during a study of shared clonotypes between healthy human individuals. About the research overall: Per donor, CD8 memory used one plate, CD8 naive used two, CD4 memory used three and CD4 naive used three.

Trimming took off 3 bases at V and 7 bases at J, with 12 bases between the two ends. The CDR3 has 14 residues. Germline CDR1 ENHRY, CDR2 SYGVKD. Some clones are missing from TCRdb's copy, which holds only in-frame ones; the method was immunoSEQ multiplex PCR. The table has 980,000 or so clones, 70% to 85% seen once. The sequenced material came from memory CD4+ T cells sorted from blood. Indicated subset: CD45RA-negative fraction. The sequence was obtained from a man aged 18 to 29 in good health. V gene TRBV10-3 combines with J gene TRBJ2-2, with D perhaps given as TRBD1 or TRBD2 (5 bases each). CDR3 sequence (DNA): TGTGCCATCAGTGATCTGGGGACGGGCGGGGAGCTGTTTTTT. Translation gives CAISDLGTGGELFF.